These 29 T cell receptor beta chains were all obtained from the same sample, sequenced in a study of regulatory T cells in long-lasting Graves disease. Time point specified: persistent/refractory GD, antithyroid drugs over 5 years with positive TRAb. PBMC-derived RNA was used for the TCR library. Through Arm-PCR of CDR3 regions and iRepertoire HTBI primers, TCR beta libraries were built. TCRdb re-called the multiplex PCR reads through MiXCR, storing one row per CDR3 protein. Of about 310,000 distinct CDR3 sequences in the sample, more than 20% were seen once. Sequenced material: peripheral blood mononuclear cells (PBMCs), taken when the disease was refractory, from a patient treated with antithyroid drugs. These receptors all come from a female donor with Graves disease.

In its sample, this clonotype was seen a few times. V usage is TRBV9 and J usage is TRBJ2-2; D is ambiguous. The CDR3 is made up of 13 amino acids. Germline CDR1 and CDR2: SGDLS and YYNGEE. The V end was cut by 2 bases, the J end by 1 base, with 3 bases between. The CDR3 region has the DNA TGTGCCAGCAGCGTTGAGAACACCGGGGAGCTGTTTTTT. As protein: CASSVENTGELFF.

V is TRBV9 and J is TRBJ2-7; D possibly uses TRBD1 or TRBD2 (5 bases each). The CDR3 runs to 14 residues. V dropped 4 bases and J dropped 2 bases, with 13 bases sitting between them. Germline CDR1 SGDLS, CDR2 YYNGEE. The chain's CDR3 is CASSSRDQTYEQYF. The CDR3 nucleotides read TGTGCCAGCAGCAGCCGGGACCAAACCTACGAGCAGTACTTC. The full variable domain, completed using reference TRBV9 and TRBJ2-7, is DSGVTQTPKHLITATGQRVTLRCSPRSGDLSVYWYQQSLDQGLQFLIQYYNGEERAKGNILERFSAQQFPDLHSELNLSSLELGDSALYFCASSSRDQTYEQYFGPGTRLTVT.

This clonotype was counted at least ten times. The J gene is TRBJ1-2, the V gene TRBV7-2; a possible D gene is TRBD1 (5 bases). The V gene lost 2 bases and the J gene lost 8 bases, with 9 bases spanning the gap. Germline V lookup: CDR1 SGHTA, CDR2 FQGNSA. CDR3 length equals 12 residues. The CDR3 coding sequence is TGTGCCAGCAGCTTAAGCAGGGAAGGCTACACCTTC. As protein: CASSLSREGYTF.

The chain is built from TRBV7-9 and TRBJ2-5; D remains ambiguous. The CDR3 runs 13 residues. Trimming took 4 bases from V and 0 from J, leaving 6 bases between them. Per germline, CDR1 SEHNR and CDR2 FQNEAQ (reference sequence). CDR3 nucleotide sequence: TGTGCCAGCAGCTCCGCCAACCAAGAGACCCAGTACTTC. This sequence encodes CASSSANQETQYF.

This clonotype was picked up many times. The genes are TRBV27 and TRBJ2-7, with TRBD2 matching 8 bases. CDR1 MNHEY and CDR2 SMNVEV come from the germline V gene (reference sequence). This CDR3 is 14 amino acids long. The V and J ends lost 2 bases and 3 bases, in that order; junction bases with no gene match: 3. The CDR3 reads CASSLRREDYEQYF. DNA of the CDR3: TGTGCCAGCAGTTTAAGGCGGGAGGACTACGAGCAGTACTTC.

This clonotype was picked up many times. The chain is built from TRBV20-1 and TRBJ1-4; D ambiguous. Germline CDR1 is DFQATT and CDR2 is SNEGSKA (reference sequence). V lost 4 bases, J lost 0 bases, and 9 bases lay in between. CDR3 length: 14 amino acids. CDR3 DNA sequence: TGCAGTGCTAAGGGCAGTGCAACTAATGAAAAACTGTTTTTT. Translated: CSAKGSATNEKLFF.

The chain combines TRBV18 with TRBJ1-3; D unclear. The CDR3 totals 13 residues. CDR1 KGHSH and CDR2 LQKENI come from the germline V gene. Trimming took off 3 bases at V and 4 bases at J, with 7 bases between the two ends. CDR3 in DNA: TGTGCCAGCTCACCGTTAGAAGGAAACACCATATATTTT. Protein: CASSPLEGNTIYF.

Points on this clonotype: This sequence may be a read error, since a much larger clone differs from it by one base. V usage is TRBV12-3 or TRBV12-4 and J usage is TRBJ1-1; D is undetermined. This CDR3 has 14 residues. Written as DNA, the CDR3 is TGTGCCAGCAGCTTTACCAGGATGAACACTGAAGTTTTCTTT. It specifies CASSFTRMNTEVFF.

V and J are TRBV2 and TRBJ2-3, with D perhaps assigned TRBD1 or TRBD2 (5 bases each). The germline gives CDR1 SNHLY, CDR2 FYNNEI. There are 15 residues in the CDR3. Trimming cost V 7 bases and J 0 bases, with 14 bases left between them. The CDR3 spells CASTPGRDSTDTQYF. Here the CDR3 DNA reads TGTGCCAGCACCCCTGGCCGGGACAGCACAGATACGCAGTATTTT.

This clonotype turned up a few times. CDR3 in DNA: TGTGCCAGCAGTAGGGGGAGGGGGGCTGGGGCCAACGTCCTGACTTTC. This gives the protein CASSRGRGAGANVLTF. The chain recombines TRBV27 with TRBJ2-6; TRBD2 is a possible D gene (7 bases). CDR3 length: 16 amino acids. Germline-derived CDR1 and CDR2 are MNHEY and SMNVEV (reference sequence). The ends were cut back, 5 bases at V and 2 bases at J, with 13 bases in the middle.

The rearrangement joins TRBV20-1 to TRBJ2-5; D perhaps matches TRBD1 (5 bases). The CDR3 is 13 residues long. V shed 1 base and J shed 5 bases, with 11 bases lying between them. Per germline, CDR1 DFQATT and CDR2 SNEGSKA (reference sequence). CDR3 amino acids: CSARGGPWETQYF. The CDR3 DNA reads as TGCAGTGCTAGAGGGGGCCCCTGGGAGACCCAGTACTTC.

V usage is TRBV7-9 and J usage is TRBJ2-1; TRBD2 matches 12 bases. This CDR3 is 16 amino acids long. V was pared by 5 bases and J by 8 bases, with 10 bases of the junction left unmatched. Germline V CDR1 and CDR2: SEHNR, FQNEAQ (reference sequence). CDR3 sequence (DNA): TGTGCCAGCAGCCCACGACTAGCGGGAGCTGTTGATGAGCAGTTCTTC. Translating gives CASSPRLAGAVDEQFF.

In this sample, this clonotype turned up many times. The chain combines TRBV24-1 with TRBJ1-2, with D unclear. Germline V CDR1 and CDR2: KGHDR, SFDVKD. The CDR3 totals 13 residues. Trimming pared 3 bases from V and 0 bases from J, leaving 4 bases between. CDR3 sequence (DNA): TGTGCCACCAGTGATGTGGCTAACTATGGCTACACCTTC. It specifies CATSDVANYGYTF.

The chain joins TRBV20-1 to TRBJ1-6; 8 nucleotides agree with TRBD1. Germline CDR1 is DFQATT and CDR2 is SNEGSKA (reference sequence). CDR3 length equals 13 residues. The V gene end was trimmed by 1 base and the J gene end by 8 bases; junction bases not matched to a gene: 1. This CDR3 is CSARAGGDSPLHF. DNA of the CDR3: TGCAGTGCTAGAGCAGGGGGCGATTCACCCCTCCACTTT.

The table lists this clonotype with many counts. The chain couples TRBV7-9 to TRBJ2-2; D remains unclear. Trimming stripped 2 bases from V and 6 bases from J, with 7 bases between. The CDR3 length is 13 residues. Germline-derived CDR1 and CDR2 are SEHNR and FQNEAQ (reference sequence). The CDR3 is CASSLFRSGELFF. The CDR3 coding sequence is TGTGCCAGCAGCTTATTCCGGTCCGGGGAGCTGTTTTTT.

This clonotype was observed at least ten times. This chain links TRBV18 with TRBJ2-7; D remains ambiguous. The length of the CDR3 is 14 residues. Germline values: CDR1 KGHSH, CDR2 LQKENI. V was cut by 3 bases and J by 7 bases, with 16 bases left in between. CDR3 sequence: CASSPSRDVGEQYF. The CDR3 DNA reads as TGTGCCAGCTCACCGTCGAGAGATGTGGGGGAGCAGTACTTC. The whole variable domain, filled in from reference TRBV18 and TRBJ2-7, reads NAGVMQNPRHLVRRRGQEARLRCSPMKGHSHVYWYRQLPEEGLKFMVYLQKENIIDESGMPKERFSAEFPKEGPSILRIQQVVRGDSAAYFCASSPSRDVGEQYFGPGTRLTVT.

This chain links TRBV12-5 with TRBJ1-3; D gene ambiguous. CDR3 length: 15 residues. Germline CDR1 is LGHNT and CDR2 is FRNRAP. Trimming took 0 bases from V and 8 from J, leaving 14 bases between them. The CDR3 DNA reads TGTGCTAGTGGTTTGGTACCCACGAAAAGAGACACCATATATTTT. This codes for CASGLVPTKRDTIYF.

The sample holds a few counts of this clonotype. The CDR3 here is CASSQEIEAGLGGYTF. CDR3 nucleotide sequence: TGTGCCAGCAGCCAAGAAATAGAGGCGGGCTTGGGTGGCTACACCTTC. The V and J genes are TRBV4-2 and TRBJ1-2; D unclear. Germline V gene lookup returns CDR1 LGHNA and CDR2 YNFKEQ. This CDR3 spans 16 amino acids. Deletions cut 0 bases from V and 7 bases from J, with 18 bases between.

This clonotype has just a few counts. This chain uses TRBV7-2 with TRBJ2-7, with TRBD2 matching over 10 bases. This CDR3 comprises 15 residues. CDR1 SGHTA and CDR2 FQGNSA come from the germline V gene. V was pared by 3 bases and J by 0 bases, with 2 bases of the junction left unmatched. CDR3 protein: CASSFSSGSSYEQYF. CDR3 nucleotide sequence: TGTGCCAGCAGCTTCTCTAGCGGGAGCTCCTACGAGCAGTACTTC.

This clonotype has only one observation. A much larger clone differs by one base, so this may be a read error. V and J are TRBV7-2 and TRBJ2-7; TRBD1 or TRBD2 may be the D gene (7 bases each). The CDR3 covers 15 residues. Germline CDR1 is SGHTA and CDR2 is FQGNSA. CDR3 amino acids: CASSLGQGGYYEQHF. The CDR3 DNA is TGTGCCAGCAGCTTAGGCCAGGGGGGGTACTACGAGCAGCACTTC.

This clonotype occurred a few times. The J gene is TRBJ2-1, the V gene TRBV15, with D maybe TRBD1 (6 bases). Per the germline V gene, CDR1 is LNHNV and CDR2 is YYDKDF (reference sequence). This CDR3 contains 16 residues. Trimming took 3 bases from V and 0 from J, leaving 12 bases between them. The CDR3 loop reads CATSSTKTGSYNEQFF. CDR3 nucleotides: TGTGCCACCAGCAGTACTAAGACAGGCTCCTACAATGAGCAGTTCTTC.

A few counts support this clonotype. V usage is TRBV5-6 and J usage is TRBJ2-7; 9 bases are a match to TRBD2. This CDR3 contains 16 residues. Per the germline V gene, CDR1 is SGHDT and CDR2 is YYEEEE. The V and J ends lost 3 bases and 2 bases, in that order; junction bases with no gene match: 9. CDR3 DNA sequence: TGTGCCAGCAGCTCTCGTGGTAGCGGGAGCGCCTACGAGCAGTACTTC. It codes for CASSSRGSGSAYEQYF.

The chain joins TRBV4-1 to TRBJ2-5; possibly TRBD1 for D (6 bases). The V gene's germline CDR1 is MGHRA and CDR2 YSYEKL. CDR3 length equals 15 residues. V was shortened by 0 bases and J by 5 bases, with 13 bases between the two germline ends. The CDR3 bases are TGCGCCAGCAGCCAAGATGATACAGGGAGTGAGACCCAGTACTTC. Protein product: CASSQDDTGSETQYF.

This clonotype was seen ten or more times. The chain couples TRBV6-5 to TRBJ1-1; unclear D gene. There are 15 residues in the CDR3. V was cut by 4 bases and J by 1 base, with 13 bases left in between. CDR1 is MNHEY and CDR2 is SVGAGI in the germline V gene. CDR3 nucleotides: TGTGCCAGCAGTTTTGAAGTGGGAGCGAACACTGAAGCTTTCTTT. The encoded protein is CASSFEVGANTEAFF.

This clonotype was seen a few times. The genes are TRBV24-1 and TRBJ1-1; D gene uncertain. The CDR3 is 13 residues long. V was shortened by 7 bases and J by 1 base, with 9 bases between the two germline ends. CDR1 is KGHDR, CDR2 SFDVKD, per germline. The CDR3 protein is CATRSRGNTEAFF. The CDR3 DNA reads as TGTGCCACCAGGTCCCGGGGGAACACTGAAGCTTTCTTT.

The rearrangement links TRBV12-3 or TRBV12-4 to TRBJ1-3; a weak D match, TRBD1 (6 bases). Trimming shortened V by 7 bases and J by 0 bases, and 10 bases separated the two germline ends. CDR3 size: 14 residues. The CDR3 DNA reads TGTGCCAGCACCCAGGGGATCTCTGGAAACACCATATATTTT. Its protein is CASTQGISGNTIYF.

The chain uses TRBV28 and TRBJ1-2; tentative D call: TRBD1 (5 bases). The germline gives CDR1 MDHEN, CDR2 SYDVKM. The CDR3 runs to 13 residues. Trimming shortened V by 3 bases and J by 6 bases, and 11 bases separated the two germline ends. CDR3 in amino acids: CASSLGGMNGYTF. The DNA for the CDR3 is TGTGCCAGCAGTTTGGGGGGAATGAATGGCTACACCTTC.

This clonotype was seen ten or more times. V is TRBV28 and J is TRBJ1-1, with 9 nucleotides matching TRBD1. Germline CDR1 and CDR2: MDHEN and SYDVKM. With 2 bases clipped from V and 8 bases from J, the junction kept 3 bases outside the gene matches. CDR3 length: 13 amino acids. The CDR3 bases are TGTGCCAGCAGTTTAGCGGGACAGGGAGAAGCTTTCTTT. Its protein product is CASSLAGQGEAFF.

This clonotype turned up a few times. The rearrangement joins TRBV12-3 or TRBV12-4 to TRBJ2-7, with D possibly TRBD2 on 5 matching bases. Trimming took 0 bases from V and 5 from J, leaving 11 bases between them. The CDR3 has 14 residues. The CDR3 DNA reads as TGTGCCAGCAGTTTAGCCGGGGTGACCGACGAGCAGTACTTC. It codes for CASSLAGVTDEQYF.